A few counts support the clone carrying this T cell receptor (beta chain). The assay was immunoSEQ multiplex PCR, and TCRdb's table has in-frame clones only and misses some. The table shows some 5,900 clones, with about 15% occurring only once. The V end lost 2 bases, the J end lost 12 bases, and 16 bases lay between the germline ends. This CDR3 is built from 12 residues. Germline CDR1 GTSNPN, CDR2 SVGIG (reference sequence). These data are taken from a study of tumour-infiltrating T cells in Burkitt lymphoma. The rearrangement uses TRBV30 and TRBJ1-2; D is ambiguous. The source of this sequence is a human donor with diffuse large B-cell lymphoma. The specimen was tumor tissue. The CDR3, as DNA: TGTGCCTGGAGTCTCGCCCGGGGAACAAACACCTTC. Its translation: CAWSLARGTNTF.